Listed here are 29 T cell receptor beta chains from one sample, sequenced in a study of graft-versus-host responses after intestinal transplantation (dated by TCRdb to 2020 to 2022). The time point label, as the study defines it: cells obtained before transplantation from donor or recipient. In mixed lymphocyte reactions, some 200,000 CFSE-labeled pre-transplant responders were plated with some 200,000 irradiated violet-dye-labeled stimulators and cultured for 5 to 6 days. The library relied on the immunoSEQ multiplex PCR assay. Not all clones reach the TCRdb copy of this immuneACCESS table, which keeps in-frame sequences only. Checked studies attribute under half of the gap to unresolved V genes and leave the rest unexplained. The sample includes nearly 9,500 clones, with 25% to 40% observed a single time. About 3% of the sample is in the top ten clones. The sequencing used alloreactive CD8+ T cells from a mixed lymphocyte reaction culture, collected before transplantation. The cell subset or site label on this specimen signifies: CFSE-low proliferating T cells sorted from approximately six-day pre-transplant mixed lymphocyte reaction (GvH or HvG direction). These receptor sequences come from a human patient who was an organ donor for intestinal transplantation.

A note on this clone: The junction differs from germline at one of its ends, possibly a read error. The CDR3 is CASSYSGGSGYEQYF. CDR3 coding DNA: TGTGCCAGCAGTTACTCCGGCGGGAGTGGTTACGAGCAGTACTTC. The chain is built from TRBV10-3 and TRBJ2-7; 7 nucleotides match TRBD2. Germline lookup yields CDR1 ENHRY and CDR2 SYGVKD. The CDR3 contains 15 residues.

The V call is TRBV19, the J call TRBJ1-5; D ambiguous. This CDR3 contains 12 residues. CDR1 is LNHDA, CDR2 SQIVND, per germline (reference sequence). With 1 base removed from V and 9 bases from J, the gap between germline ends came to 7 bases. The CDR3 loop reads CASSIGGRPQHF. CDR3 DNA: TGTGCCAGTAGTATAGGTGGCAGGCCCCAGCATTTT.

This clone was counted a few times. V usage is TRBV28 and J usage is TRBJ2-1, with D possibly being TRBD1 (6 bases). Trimming took 8 bases from V and 4 from J, leaving 9 bases between them. This CDR3 is built from 12 residues. The V gene's germline CDR1 is MDHEN and CDR2 SYDVKM. CDR3 nucleotides: TGTGCCAGCCTGGACAGTTACAATGAGCAGTTCTTC. This encodes CASLDSYNEQFF.

This chain links TRBV14 with TRBJ1-6; D uncertain. V dropped 3 bases and J dropped 7 bases, with 10 bases sitting between them. This CDR3 spans 14 amino acids. From germline, CDR1 is SGHDN and CDR2 FVKESK. The chain's CDR3 is CASSQTLNNSPLHF. In DNA form, the CDR3 reads TGTGCCAGCAGCCAGACACTTAACAATTCACCCCTCCACTTT.

The chain carries TRBV28 and TRBJ2-2; D is ambiguous. The CDR3 sequence is 11 residues long. V shed 6 bases and J shed 6 bases, with 5 bases lying between them. The germline V gene encodes CDR1 MDHEN and CDR2 SYDVKM. DNA for the CDR3: TGTGCCAGCAGCCTTCCCGGGGAGCTGTTTTTT. Translation: CASSLPGELFF.

This clone came up a few times. This chain links TRBV27 with TRBJ2-1; unclear D gene. V shed 5 bases and J shed 4 bases, with 9 bases lying between them. Germline V gives CDR1 MNHEY, CDR2 SMNVEV (reference sequence). CDR3 length: 13 amino acids. The CDR3 DNA reads as TGTGCCAGCAGTACTCAGAGGTACAATGAGCAGTTCTTC. It specifies CASSTQRYNEQFF.

The CDR3 region has the DNA TGTGCCAGCAGGCTCCGAGGTTTCGGGTATGGCTACACCTTC. This codes for CASRLRGFGYGYTF. The chain has TRBV6-5 and TRBJ1-2, with D unclear. Germline-derived CDR1 and CDR2 are MNHEY and SVGAGI. Trimming shortened V by 6 bases and J by 5 bases, and 16 bases separated the two germline ends. The CDR3 loop spans 14 amino acids.

The chain couples TRBV19 to TRBJ1-6, with D unresolved. This CDR3 spans 16 amino acids. The germline V and J ends were trimmed by 8 bases and 1 base, with 15 bases remaining between them. Germline V gene data show CDR1 as LNHDA and CDR2 as SQIVND (reference sequence). The CDR3 sequence: CASGDRGGSYNSPLHF. As DNA, the CDR3 is TGTGCCAGTGGTGACCGGGGAGGGTCCTATAATTCACCCCTCCACTTT.

This rearrangement joins TRBV4-1 to TRBJ1-1; perhaps TRBD1 as D (6 bases). The CDR3 is made up of 15 amino acids. Germline lookup yields CDR1 MGHRA and CDR2 YSYEKL. Trimming took off 3 bases at V and 4 bases at J, with 15 bases between the two ends. CDR3 region: CASSQGAEIGTEAFF. CDR3 DNA: TGCGCCAGCAGCCAGGGGGCAGAGATTGGCACTGAAGCTTTCTTT.

The chain employs TRBV7-9 and TRBJ1-2; weak D call: TRBD1 (6 bases). The CDR3 runs 16 residues. Germline V CDR1 and CDR2: SEHNR, FQNEAQ (reference sequence). V dropped 5 bases and J dropped 2 bases, with 18 bases sitting between them. This chain's CDR3 is CASSNRRTALNYGYTF. DNA for the CDR3: TGTGCCAGCAGCAACCGTAGGACAGCTTTAAACTATGGCTACACCTTC.

This clone was recorded a few times. The CDR3 spells CASTHDRINQPQHF. The CDR3 bases are TGTGCCAGCACCCATGACAGAATCAATCAGCCCCAGCATTTT. This sequence joins TRBV28 and TRBJ1-5; maybe TRBD1 (5 bases). The germline gives CDR1 MDHEN, CDR2 SYDVKM. The CDR3 length is 14 residues. Trimming took off 7 bases at V and 3 bases at J, with 13 bases between the two ends.

This chain joins TRBV2 and TRBJ2-7; no firm D call. Germline CDR1 and CDR2: SNHLY and FYNNEI. The V end lost 6 bases, the J end lost 0 bases, and 3 bases lay between the germline ends. The CDR3 extends over 11 amino acids. The CDR3 loop is CASSRSYEQYF. CDR3 nucleotides: TGTGCCAGCAGCCGCTCCTACGAGCAGTACTTC.

The chain combines TRBV7-9 with TRBJ2-1, with D possibly TRBD2 on 6 matching bases. This CDR3 has 12 amino acids. V was pared by 5 bases and J by 9 bases, with 11 bases between. Germline lookup yields CDR1 SEHNR and CDR2 FQNEAQ (reference sequence). CDR3 coding DNA: TGTGCCAGCAGCGGGGGGACGGGTGAGCAGTTCTTC. This gives the protein CASSGGTGEQFF.

The rearrangement joins TRBV5-5 to TRBJ1-2, with D possibly TRBD1 on 5 matching bases. V was trimmed by 0 bases and J by 7 bases, leaving 13 bases between them. The CDR3 is 14 residues long. Germline V gives CDR1 SGHKS, CDR2 YYEKEE (reference sequence). Written as DNA, the CDR3 is TGTGCCAGCAGCTTGGATCCAGGGTGGTCTGGCTACACCTTC. Translated, it gives CASSLDPGWSGYTF.

This clone was counted once. The chain links TRBV5-4 to TRBJ2-3; the D gene is possibly TRBD2 (5 bases). Germline lookup yields CDR1 SGHNT and CDR2 YYREEE (reference sequence). The CDR3 is 15 residues long. V lost 0 bases, J lost 2 bases, and 10 bases lay in between. Here the CDR3 DNA reads TGTGCCAGCAGCTTGGGGCTAGCCACCACAGATACGCAGTATTTT. Amino acids: CASSLGLATTDTQYF.

CDR3 sequence reads: CASSLALRGLGEKLFF. The CDR3 DNA sequence: TGTGCCAGCAGCTTAGCTTTGCGGGGGCTTGGGGAAAAACTGTTTTTT. The chain employs TRBV7-6 and TRBJ1-4, with a possible D match to TRBD1 (6 bases). The CDR3 contains 16 residues. Per germline, CDR1 SGHVS and CDR2 FNYEAQ. V lost 0 bases and J lost 8, with 16 bases in between.

The gene calls are TRBV13 and TRBJ2-1; D unclear. The CDR3 totals 16 residues. The V gene lost 0 bases and the J gene lost 3 bases, with 12 bases spanning the gap. Per germline, CDR1 PRHDT and CDR2 FYEKMQ (reference sequence). The CDR3 loop reads CASSLGARTLYNEQFF. The DNA for the CDR3 is TGTGCCAGCAGCTTAGGCGCGAGAACCCTCTACAATGAGCAGTTCTTC.

With regard to this clone: Sequence at one end of the junction differs from germline and may be a read error. This chain links TRBV5-1 with TRBJ2-5, with D maybe TRBD1 (5 bases). This CDR3 region has 15 residues. Germline CDR1 SGHRS, CDR2 YFSETQ. The CDR3 loop reads CASSPTTATQETQYF. CDR3 nucleotides: TGTGCCAGCAGCCCGACGACAGCGACCCAAGAGACCCAGTACTTC.

The V and J genes are TRBV18 and TRBJ2-2, with a possible D match to TRBD2 (5 bases). Trimming removed 3 bases at V and 7 bases at J, with 9 bases between. The germline CDR1 and CDR2 sequences are KGHSH and LQKENI. This CDR3 spans 13 amino acids. For the CDR3, the DNA is TGTGCCAGCTCACCGCTAGGACTCGGGGAGCTGTTTTTT. It encodes CASSPLGLGELFF. The full variable domain, its missing parts supplied by reference TRBV18 and TRBJ2-2, is NAGVMQNPRHLVRRRGQEARLRCSPMKGHSHVYWYRQLPEEGLKFMVYLQKENIIDESGMPKERFSAEFPKEGPSILRIQQVVRGDSAAYFCASSPLGLGELFFGEGSRLTVL.

By share of the sample, this clone is medium-sized (0.01 to 0.1%). The rearrangement links TRBV28 to TRBJ2-7; 7 bases align to TRBD1. The CDR3 spans 13 residues. After removal of 5 bases from V and 2 bases from J, the junction contained 3 bases not matched to a gene. Germline assignment: CDR1 MDHEN and CDR2 SYDVKM. The CDR3 here is CASSVTGAYEQYF. CDR3 DNA: TGTGCCAGCAGTGTCACAGGGGCCTACGAGCAGTACTTC.

This clone is medium-sized. The chain joins TRBV4-3 to TRBJ2-2; D is unresolved. The germline V and J ends were trimmed by 4 bases and 6 bases, with 15 bases remaining between them. The CDR3 has 15 amino acids. Germline assignment: CDR1 LGHNA and CDR2 YSLEER. CDR3 in DNA: TGCGCCAGCAGCCCCTCTCTCCTCCGAGCCGGGGAGCTGTTTTTT. This translates into CASSPSLLRAGELFF.

By frequency in the sample, this clone is medium-sized. J is TRBJ2-7 and V is TRBV9; D might be TRBD1 (6 bases). Trimming shortened V by 0 bases and J by 2 bases, and 9 bases separated the two germline ends. Germline-derived CDR1 and CDR2 are SGDLS and YYNGEE. The CDR3 extends over 14 amino acids. The CDR3 DNA reads TGTGCCAGCAGCGTAGGGGCAGGGGCCTACGAGCAGTACTTC. As protein: CASSVGAGAYEQYF.

Judged by abundance, this clone is medium-sized. DNA for the CDR3: TGTGCCAGCAATATACAGGAACCCACAGATACGCAGTATTTT. Translation gives CASNIQEPTDTQYF. The chain links TRBV6-6 to TRBJ2-3; D may be TRBD1 (5 bases). The CDR3 sequence is 14 residues long. V was trimmed by 7 bases and J by 2 bases, leaving 13 bases between them. Germline V gives CDR1 MNHNY, CDR2 SVGAGI (reference sequence).

By sample fraction, this clone is medium-sized. This rearrangement joins TRBV4-1 to TRBJ1-1; D remains ambiguous. Germline values: CDR1 MGHRA, CDR2 YSYEKL. The CDR3 covers 13 residues. The V and J ends lost 5 bases and 1 base respectively, with 8 bases between them. The DNA for the CDR3 is TGCGCCAGCAGCGCGGGCCAGAACACTGAAGCTTTCTTT. Protein sequence: CASSAGQNTEAFF.

V and J are TRBV5-8 and TRBJ2-1; 8 bases agree with TRBD1. Unmatched junction bases numbered 6, after V lost 4 bases and J lost 3 bases. Germline V gene lookup returns CDR1 SGHTS and CDR2 YDEGEE. This CDR3 region has 15 residues. Here the CDR3 reads CASSDRGWGYNEQFF. The CDR3 nucleotides are TGTGCCAGCAGCGACAGGGGCTGGGGCTACAATGAGCAGTTCTTC.

CDR3: CASSLAGPNYGYTF. In DNA, the CDR3 is TGTGCCAGCAGTTTGGCGGGGCCAAACTATGGCTACACCTTC. This chain uses TRBV27 with TRBJ1-2; possible D gene TRBD1, 5 bases. Germline assignment: CDR1 MNHEY and CDR2 SMNVEV (reference sequence). The V gene lost 3 bases and the J gene lost 2 bases, with 10 bases spanning the gap. The CDR3 totals 14 residues.

The V and J genes are TRBV28 and TRBJ2-7, with TRBD2 matching 12 bases. J lost 3 bases, V lost 3 bases, and 3 bases had no gene match. This CDR3 region has 15 residues. The germline V gene encodes CDR1 MDHEN and CDR2 SYDVKM. This chain's CDR3 is CASSLGLAGHYEQYF. The CDR3 DNA reads as TGTGCCAGCAGTTTGGGACTAGCGGGTCACTACGAGCAGTACTTC.

This clone showed up just once. This specimen includes other DNA sequences encoding the same CDR3. The V gene is TRBV4-2, the J gene TRBJ2-5; possible D gene TRBD2, 7 bases. This CDR3 spans 15 amino acids. CDR1 is LGHNA and CDR2 is YNFKEQ in the germline V gene. With 1 base removed from V and 5 bases from J, the gap between germline ends came to 14 bases. CDR3 sequence (DNA): TGTGCCAGCAGCCAAGGCTTCCGGGGGGCGGAGACCCAGTACTTC. Translated: CASSQGFRGAETQYF.

This clone qualifies as medium-sized. The chain employs TRBV28 and TRBJ2-5, with a tentative D call TRBD1 (5 bases). The CDR3 consists of 14 residues. V was clipped by 8 bases and J by 4 bases, with 17 bases between them. Germline assignment: CDR1 MDHEN and CDR2 SYDVKM. CDR3 region: CASAPPRVSETQYF. DNA of the CDR3: TGTGCCAGCGCCCCACCCAGGGTTTCAGAGACCCAGTACTTC.